Listed below are T cell receptor beta chains from one sample, sequenced in a study of blood T cell repertoires in COVID-19. Libraries were prepared by immunoSEQ multiplex PCR; TCRdb keeps only in-frame clonotypes and omits some of them. This sample carries about 81,000 clones, about four fifths of them seen once, and the ten largest clones take more than 9%. The specimen sequenced was peripheral blood. These receptors were taken from a man aged 55 to 69 with acute or convalescent COVID-19. The CDR3 runs from the conserved cysteine through the conserved F or W. A D gene is named only where the DNA matches it firmly. Not all rows give a size; the values are once, few, many and, for expanded clones, a class.

TRBJ1-5	-	TRBV19	-	CASSIGVSNQPQHF	TGTGCCAGTAGTATAGGAGTTAGCAATCAGCCCCAGCATTTT
TRBJ2-2	-	TRBV19	TRBD1	CASRPTGGRGNTGELFF	TGTGCCAGTAGACCAACAGGGGGCAGGGGGAACACCGGGGAGCTGTTTTTT
TRBJ2-3	-	TRBV27	-	CATKADIRGMDTQYF	TGTGCCACCAAGGCAGATATACGAGGTATGGATACGCAGTATTTT
TRBJ1-2	-	TRBV7-9	TRBD1	CASSPAWTGYGYTF	TGTGCCAGCAGCCCCGCTTGGACAGGCTATGGCTACACCTTC
TRBJ1-2	once	TRBV5-6	TRBD1	CASLTGGRGYTF	TGTGCCAGCCTAACAGGGGGGAGAGGCTACACCTTC
TRBJ2-3	-	TRBV5-1	TRBD1	CASSAGQGVDTQYF	TGCGCCAGCAGCGCCGGACAGGGCGTAGATACGCAGTATTTT
TRBJ1-1	-	TRBV5-6	TRBD1	CASSSRQGTILGTEAFF	TGTGCCAGCAGCTCTCGACAGGGAACCATCCTGGGCACTGAAGCTTTCTTT
TRBJ2-3	-	TRBV11-3	-	CASSPGQGLDTQYF	TGTGCCAGCAGCCCTGGGCAGGGATTAGATACGCAGTATTTT
TRBJ1-3	-	TRBV2	-	CASSEGRLSGNTIYF	TGTGCCAGCAGTGAAGGCAGACTCTCTGGAAACACCATATATTTT
TRBJ2-2	-	TRBV3-1/TRBV3-2	-	CASSQYSGQGGELFF	TGTGCCAGCAGCCAATATAGCGGTCAAGGCGGGGAGCTGTTTTTT
TRBJ2-7	-	TRBV28	TRBD2	CASSLWRFGGDSYEQYF	TGTGCCAGCAGTTTATGGAGGTTTGGGGGGGACTCCTACGAGCAGTACTTC
TRBJ1-5	-	TRBV27	-	CASSLLRDNNQPQHF	TGTGCCAGCAGTTTATTAAGGGACAACAATCAGCCCCAGCATTTT
TRBJ2-5	-	TRBV7-2	-	CASSPTRNRETQYF	TGTGCCAGCAGCCCGACTAGAAATAGAGAGACCCAGTACTTC
TRBJ1-5	-	TRBV7-3	-	CASSPTDNQPQHF	TGTGCCAGCAGCCCGACAGATAATCAGCCCCAGCATTTT
TRBJ2-3	-	TRBV9	-	CASSVGPTQGDTQYF	TGTGCCAGCAGCGTAGGCCCTACCCAGGGGGATACGCAGTATTTT
TRBJ1-5	-	TRBV19	-	CASSSRGNQPQHF	TGTGCCAGTAGTTCCAGGGGCAATCAGCCCCAGCATTTT
TRBJ2-1	few	TRBV7-2	-	CASSGPGKNEQFF	TGTGCCAGCAGCGGGCCGGGGAAAAATGAGCAGTTCTTC
TRBJ1-5	-	TRBV28	-	CASSLGGSTTNQPQHF	TGTGCCAGCAGTTTAGGAGGCAGTACTACTAATCAGCCCCAGCATTTT
TRBJ1-3	once	TRBV30	-	CAWTPFSGNTIYF	TGTGCCTGGACCCCTTTCTCTGGAAACACCATATATTTT
TRBJ2-5	-	TRBV5-1	TRBD2	CASSLDGAGRGTQYF	TGCGCCAGCAGCTTGGATGGAGCGGGGCGGGGGACCCAGTACTTC
TRBJ1-5	-	TRBV19	-	CASSIGRRTGFSNQPQHF	TGTGCCAGTAGTATAGGCCGGAGGACGGGTTTTAGCAATCAGCCCCAGCATTTT
TRBJ2-3	-	TRBV10-3	TRBD2	CAIRPTSGAITDTQYF	TGTGCCATCAGACCTACTAGCGGGGCTATCACAGATACGCAGTATTTT
TRBJ1-1	-	TRBV19	TRBD1	CASRVDRMNTEAFF	TGTGCCAGTAGGGTGGACAGGATGAACACTGAAGCTTTCTTT
TRBJ2-3	-	TRBV19	TRBD2	CASSIGAGGPDTQYF	TGTGCCAGTAGTATTGGGGCGGGAGGGCCGGATACGCAGTATTTT
TRBJ2-3	-	TRBV30	TRBD1	CAWGTVQTDTQYF	TGTGCCTGGGGGACAGTTCAAACAGATACGCAGTATTTT
TRBJ1-2	-	TRBV6-1	-	CASSEDLRVRGNGYTF	TGTGCCAGCAGTGAAGATCTTCGAGTCAGGGGAAATGGCTACACCTTC
TRBJ1-2	-	TRBV4-3	-	CASSQEGAVYGYTF	TGCGCCAGCAGCCAAGAAGGTGCGGTATATGGCTACACCTTC
TRBJ2-1	once	TRBV7-2	TRBD1	CASSLVRTGGPEEQFF	TGTGCCAGCAGCTTAGTCCGGACAGGGGGGCCGGAAGAGCAGTTCTTC
TRBJ2-5	-	TRBV12-3/TRBV12-4	-	CASTQHNQETQYF	TGTGCCAGCACCCAACACAACCAAGAGACCCAGTACTTC